This passage covers 3 T cell receptor beta chains from one sample sequenced in a study of CD8 T cells in ankylosing spondylitis. TCRdb reanalysed the 5' RACE reads using MiXCR and keeps one entry per CDR3 protein. The profile shows approximately 500,000 distinct CDR3 sequences, about 12% of them singletons. Study results and limitations: Several highly homologous variants made up a TCR beta motif, and this motif appeared characteristic of ankylosing spondylitis blood.

No antigens are known for them. Source material: blood, either unsorted or a sorted T cell fraction (not recorded which). All receptors derive from a male donor with ankylosing spondylitis.

This chain joins TRBV13 and TRBJ2-3, with D possibly TRBD2 on 5 matching bases. Per the germline V gene, CDR1 is PRHDT and CDR2 is FYEKMQ (reference sequence). With 2 bases removed from V and 4 bases from J, the gap between germline ends came to 25 bases. This CDR3 has 19 amino acids. CDR3 sequence: CASSLSVSAGYDGADTQYF. The CDR3 region has the DNA TGTGCCAGCAGCTTATCGGTTTCGGCGGGCTATGATGGAGCAGATACGCAGTATTTT.

This clonotype has at least ten counts. The V gene is TRBV7-9, the J gene TRBJ2-5; 9 bases line up with TRBD2. This CDR3 comprises 16 residues. V lost 3 bases and J lost 5; bases outside the gene matches: 10. Germline values: CDR1 SEHNR, CDR2 FQNEAQ (reference sequence). The CDR3 coding sequence is TGTGCCAGCAGCTTTTCGGCGGGAGGGCCATACGAGACCCAGTACTTC. It codes for CASSFSAGGPYETQYF.

This clonotype came up many times. V and J are TRBV28 and TRBJ1-2; D might be TRBD1 (5 bases). The CDR3 consists of 14 residues. Germline V gives CDR1 MDHEN, CDR2 SYDVKM. Deletions cut 2 bases from V and 3 bases from J, with 10 bases between. The CDR3 sequence is CASSLARGYYGYTF. The CDR3 DNA reads TGTGCCAGCAGTTTAGCGAGGGGATACTATGGCTACACCTTC.